This T cell receptor (beta chain) was captured by sequencing in a study of blood T cell repertoires in COVID-19. On the study more broadly: Donors in the United States, Italy and Spain gave samples during acute or convalescent COVID-19. PBMCs, B-cell-depleted T cells, or T cells provided the cDNA or gDNA that made up the material.

As handled by the study authors: Using reference gene primer amplification, nucleated cell counts were estimated. The table came from immunoSEQ multiplex PCR; TCRdb's copy has only in-frame clones and leaves some out. V, J and clone size are taken as reported in that table, and D and trimming were inferred from the DNA itself. The table lists roughly 61,000 clones, about 91% of them singletons. The CDR3 spans 13 residues. CDR1 MDHEN and CDR2 SYDVKM come from the germline V gene. Trimming took 3 bases from V and 8 from J, leaving 11 bases between them. The V gene is TRBV28, the J gene TRBJ2-1; a possible D gene is TRBD1 (5 bases). The sample was peripheral blood. The sequence came from a man aged 55 to 70 with acute or convalescent COVID-19. The CDR3 reads CASSFGGAYEQFF. CDR3 sequence (DNA): TGTGCCAGCAGTTTCGGTGGGGCCTATGAGCAGTTCTTC. Filled out from reference TRBV28 and TRBJ2-1, the complete variable domain reads DVKVTQSSRYLVKRTGEKVFLECVQDMDHENMFWYRQDPGLGLRLIYFSYDVKMKEKGDIPEGYSVSREKKERFSLILESASTNQTSMYLCASSFGGAYEQFFGPGTRLTVL.